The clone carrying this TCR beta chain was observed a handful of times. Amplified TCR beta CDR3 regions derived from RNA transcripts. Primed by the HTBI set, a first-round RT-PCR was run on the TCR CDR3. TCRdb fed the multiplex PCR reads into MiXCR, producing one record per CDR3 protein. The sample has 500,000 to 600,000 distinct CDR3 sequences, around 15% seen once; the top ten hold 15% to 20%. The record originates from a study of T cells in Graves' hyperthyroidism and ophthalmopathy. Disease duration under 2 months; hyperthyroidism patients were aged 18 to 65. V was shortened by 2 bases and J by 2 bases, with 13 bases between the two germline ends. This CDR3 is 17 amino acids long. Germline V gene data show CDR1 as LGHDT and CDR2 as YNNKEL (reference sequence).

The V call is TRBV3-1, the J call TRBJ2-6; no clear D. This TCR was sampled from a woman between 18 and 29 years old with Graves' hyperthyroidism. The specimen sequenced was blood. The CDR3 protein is CASSQLPSSAGANVLTF. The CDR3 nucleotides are TGTGCCAGCAGCCAATTGCCATCCTCTGCTGGGGCCAACGTCCTGACTTTC.